Listed below are T cell receptor beta chains from one sample, sequenced in a study of CD8 T cells in ankylosing spondylitis. Using its own MiXCR run on the 5' RACE reads, TCRdb lists one record per CDR3 protein. The table shows fewer than 550,000 distinct CDR3 sequences, with about 5% occurring only once. The sample taken for sequencing was blood, either unsorted or a sorted T cell fraction (not recorded which). The receptors stem from a male donor with ankylosing spondylitis. Each CDR3 is given with its conserved first and last residue. The D gene is left open where the match is weak. Expanded clones get a size class; other rows say once, few or many, or leave the size out.

d_gene: .; j_gene: TRBJ2-5; len: 15; v_gene: TRBV25-1; abundance: many; CDR3aa: CASSLPGSRGETQYF; CDR3nt: TGTGCCAGCAGTCTCCCGGGATCGAGGGGGGAGACCCAGTACTTC
d_gene: .; j_gene: TRBJ1-1; len: 13; v_gene: TRBV20-1; abundance: many; CDR3aa: CSASQSWAFEAFF; CDR3nt: TGCAGTGCTAGCCAGAGCTGGGCCTTTGAAGCTTTCTTT
d_gene: TRBD1; j_gene: TRBJ1-5; len: 16; v_gene: TRBV6-2/TRBV6-3; abundance: many; CDR3aa: CASSYSGQRANQPQHF; CDR3nt: TGTGCCAGCAGTTACTCGGGACAGAGAGCCAATCAGCCCCAGCATTTT
d_gene: .; j_gene: TRBJ1-1; len: 15; v_gene: TRBV4-3; abundance: .; CDR3aa: CASSRRTVSGTEAFF; CDR3nt: TGCGCCAGCAGCCGGCGCACGGTGAGTGGCACTGAAGCTTTCTTT
d_gene: .; j_gene: TRBJ1-1; len: 13; v_gene: TRBV7-9; abundance: many; CDR3aa: CASSFERKTEAFF; CDR3nt: TGTGCCAGCAGCTTCGAGAGGAAGACTGAAGCTTTCTTT
d_gene: .; j_gene: TRBJ1-1; len: 14; v_gene: TRBV12-3/TRBV12-4; abundance: many; CDR3aa: CASTNGRFNTEAFF; CDR3nt: TGTGCCAGCACCAACGGGAGATTCAACACTGAAGCTTTCTTT
d_gene: TRBD1; j_gene: TRBJ2-3; len: 16; v_gene: TRBV20-1; abundance: few; CDR3aa: CSARDRQGFWTDTQYF; CDR3nt: TGCAGTGCTAGAGACCGACAGGGATTTTGGACAGATACGCAGTATTTT
d_gene: .; j_gene: TRBJ2-5; len: 13; v_gene: TRBV7-2; abundance: many; CDR3aa: CASSLGWQETQYF; CDR3nt: TGTGCCAGCAGCTTGGGTTGGCAAGAGACCCAGTACTTC
d_gene: .; j_gene: TRBJ1-5; len: 15; v_gene: TRBV6-5; abundance: few; CDR3aa: CASSNRQGSNQPQHF; CDR3nt: TGTGCCAGCAGTAACAGGCAGGGAAGCAATCAGCCCCAGCATTTT
d_gene: .; j_gene: TRBJ2-3; len: 15; v_gene: TRBV20-1; abundance: few; CDR3aa: CSASSLEGTTDTQYF; CDR3nt: TGCAGTGCTAGTTCCCTCGAGGGGACCACAGATACGCAGTATTTT
d_gene: .; j_gene: TRBJ1-5; len: 13; v_gene: TRBV30; abundance: few; CDR3aa: CAWSLQSEQPQHF; CDR3nt: TGTGCCTGGAGTTTACAGTCGGAACAGCCCCAGCATTTT
d_gene: TRBD2; j_gene: TRBJ2-7; len: 12; v_gene: TRBV3-1; abundance: few; CDR3aa: CASSPPGGGQYF; CDR3nt: TGTGCCAGCAGCCCCCCGGGGGGAGGGCAGTACTTC
d_gene: .; j_gene: TRBJ1-1; len: 16; v_gene: TRBV4-3; abundance: few; CDR3aa: CASSHVWGDRNTEAFF; CDR3nt: TGCGCCAGCAGCCACGTTTGGGGGGACCGGAACACTGAAGCTTTCTTT
d_gene: .; j_gene: TRBJ2-1; len: 12; v_gene: TRBV20-1; abundance: many; CDR3aa: CSAPDNYNEQFF; CDR3nt: TGCAGTGCCCCGGACAATTACAATGAGCAGTTCTTC
d_gene: .; j_gene: TRBJ2-3; len: 16; v_gene: TRBV24-1; abundance: many; CDR3aa: CATSDPGTKGTDTQYF; CDR3nt: TGTGCCACCAGTGACCCCGGGACCAAAGGGACAGATACGCAGTATTTT
d_gene: .; j_gene: TRBJ2-1; len: 17; v_gene: TRBV7-9; abundance: many; CDR3aa: CASSSGRGANSYNEQFF; CDR3nt: TGTGCCAGCAGCTCCGGTAGGGGGGCCAACTCCTACAATGAGCAGTTCTTC
d_gene: .; j_gene: TRBJ1-2; len: 16; v_gene: TRBV28; abundance: few; CDR3aa: CASRLTASILGYGYTF; CDR3nt: TGTGCCAGCCGCCTGACAGCGTCAATCTTGGGTTATGGCTACACCTTC
d_gene: .; j_gene: TRBJ1-1; len: 15; v_gene: TRBV7-9; abundance: many; CDR3aa: CASSLNFPSNTEAFF; CDR3nt: TGTGCCAGCAGCTTAAATTTCCCGTCGAACACTGAAGCTTTCTTT
d_gene: .; j_gene: TRBJ1-1; len: 16; v_gene: TRBV7-9; abundance: many; CDR3aa: CASSQLRDQGDTEAFF; CDR3nt: TGTGCCAGCAGCCAACTCCGGGACCAAGGGGACACTGAAGCTTTCTTT
d_gene: .; j_gene: TRBJ2-5; len: 13; v_gene: TRBV20-1; abundance: many; CDR3aa: CSAMRGIGETQYF; CDR3nt: TGCAGTGCTATGAGGGGGATAGGAGAGACCCAGTACTTC
d_gene: .; j_gene: TRBJ2-7; len: 14; v_gene: TRBV7-2; abundance: many; CDR3aa: CASSLTVSSYEQYF; CDR3nt: TGTGCCAGCAGCTTAACAGTAAGCTCCTACGAGCAGTACTTC
d_gene: TRBD2; j_gene: TRBJ2-1; len: 16; v_gene: TRBV20-1; abundance: .; CDR3aa: CSARRTSGSSYNEQFF; CDR3nt: TGCAGTGCTAGACGCACTAGCGGAAGCTCCTACAATGAGCAGTTCTTC
d_gene: .; j_gene: TRBJ2-7; len: 13; v_gene: TRBV18; abundance: .; CDR3aa: CASSFAQGYEQYF; CDR3nt: TGTGCCAGCTCATTCGCACAGGGATACGAGCAGTACTTC
d_gene: .; j_gene: TRBJ2-5; len: 16; v_gene: TRBV20-1; abundance: many; CDR3aa: CSARDTARSPQETQYF; CDR3nt: TGCAGTGCTAGAGATACGGCAAGATCTCCTCAAGAGACCCAGTACTTC
d_gene: .; j_gene: TRBJ2-5; len: 13; v_gene: TRBV20-1; abundance: many; CDR3aa: CSASGTQKETQYF; CDR3nt: TGCAGTGCTAGCGGGACTCAAAAAGAGACCCAGTACTTC
d_gene: .; j_gene: TRBJ1-1; len: 14; v_gene: TRBV28; abundance: many; CDR3aa: CASRLPPETTEAFF; CDR3nt: TGTGCCAGCAGGCTACCCCCAGAAACCACTGAAGCTTTCTTT
d_gene: TRBD2; j_gene: TRBJ2-7; len: 18; v_gene: TRBV6-2/TRBV6-3; abundance: many; CDR3aa: CASSYSIRLAGENYEQYF; CDR3nt: TGTGCCAGCAGTTACTCGATCCGACTAGCGGGAGAGAACTACGAGCAGTACTTC
d_gene: .; j_gene: TRBJ2-7; len: 14; v_gene: TRBV5-6; abundance: many; CDR3aa: CASSPTWPSYEQYF; CDR3nt: TGTGCCAGCAGCCCCACGTGGCCATCCTACGAGCAGTACTTC
d_gene: .; j_gene: TRBJ1-4; len: 15; v_gene: TRBV5-1; abundance: many; CDR3aa: CASSVDRATNEKLFF; CDR3nt: TGCGCCAGCAGCGTCGACAGAGCAACTAATGAAAAACTGTTTTTT
d_gene: .; j_gene: TRBJ1-4; len: 11; v_gene: TRBV29-1; abundance: many; CDR3aa: CSVANNEKLFF; CDR3nt: TGCAGCGTAGCTAACAATGAAAAACTGTTTTTT